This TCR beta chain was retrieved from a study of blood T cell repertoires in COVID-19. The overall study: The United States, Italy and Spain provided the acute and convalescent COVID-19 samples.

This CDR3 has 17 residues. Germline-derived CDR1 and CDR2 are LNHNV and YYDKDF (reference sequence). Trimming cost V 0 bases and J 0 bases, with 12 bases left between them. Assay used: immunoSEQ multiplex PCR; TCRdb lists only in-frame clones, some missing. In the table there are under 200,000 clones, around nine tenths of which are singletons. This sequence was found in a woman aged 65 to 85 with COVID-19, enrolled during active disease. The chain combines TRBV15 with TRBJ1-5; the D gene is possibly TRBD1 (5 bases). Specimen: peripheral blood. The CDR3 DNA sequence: TGTGCCACCAGCAGAGATAGGGGTCGTCTTAGCAATCAGCCCCAGCATTTT. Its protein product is CATSRDRGRLSNQPQHF.